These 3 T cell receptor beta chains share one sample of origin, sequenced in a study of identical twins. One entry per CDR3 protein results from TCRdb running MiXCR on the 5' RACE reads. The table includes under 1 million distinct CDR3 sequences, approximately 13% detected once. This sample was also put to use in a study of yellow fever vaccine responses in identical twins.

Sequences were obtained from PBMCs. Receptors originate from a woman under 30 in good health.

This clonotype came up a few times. The CDR3 reads CASSWGAGVSDTQYF. CDR3 bases: TGTGCCAGCAGTTGGGGAGCGGGGGTGTCAGATACGCAGTATTTT. The genes are TRBV28 and TRBJ2-3; 8 positions match TRBD2. Germline values: CDR1 MDHEN, CDR2 SYDVKM. V shed 4 bases, J shed 4 bases, and the junction held 7 bases outside the gene matches. The CDR3 consists of 15 residues.

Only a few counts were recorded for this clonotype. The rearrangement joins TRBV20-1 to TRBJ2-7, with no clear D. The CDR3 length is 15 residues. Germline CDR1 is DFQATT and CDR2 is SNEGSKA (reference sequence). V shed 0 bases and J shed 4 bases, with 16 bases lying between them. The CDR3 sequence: CSARDSGLGIYEQYF. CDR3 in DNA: TGCAGTGCTAGAGATTCTGGCCTTGGGATATACGAGCAGTACTTC.

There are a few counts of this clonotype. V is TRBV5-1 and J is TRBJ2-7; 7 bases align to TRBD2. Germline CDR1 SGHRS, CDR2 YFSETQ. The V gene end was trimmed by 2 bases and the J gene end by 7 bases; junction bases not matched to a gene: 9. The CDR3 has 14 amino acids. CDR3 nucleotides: TGCGCCAGCAGCTTTCGAGCACTGGGAGGGGAGCAGTACTTC. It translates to CASSFRALGGEQYF.